The next 11 T cell receptor beta chains were all read from a single sample in a study of blood T cell repertoires in COVID-19. Sequencing used immunoSEQ multiplex PCR; TCRdb keeps in-frame clones, though not all of them. The data show 200,000 to 250,000 clones, with roughly nine tenths seen just once and over 3% held by the top ten. Sequencing was performed on PBMCs or T cells enriched from blood (not recorded which). These receptors came from a woman between 45 and 65 years old in a cohort exposed to, infected with or recovered from COVID-19 (not recorded which).

The chain joins TRBV5-4 to TRBJ1-6; D perhaps matches TRBD1 (5 bases). Germline V gene lookup returns CDR1 SGHNT and CDR2 YYREEE (reference sequence). This CDR3 comprises 16 residues. The V end lost 3 bases, the J end lost 6 bases, and 16 bases lay between the germline ends. The CDR3 coding sequence is TGTGCCAGCAGCTCTCGTACAAGGGGCCCTAATTCACCCCTCCACTTT. This translates into CASSSRTRGPNSPLHF.

The chain links TRBV28 to TRBJ1-1, with D unclear. The germline CDR1 and CDR2 sequences are MDHEN and SYDVKM. The V end was cut by 5 bases, the J end by 4 bases, with 8 bases between. The CDR3 is made up of 12 amino acids. The DNA of the CDR3 is TGTGCCAGCAGTATCGTCTCCACTGAAGCTTTCTTT. Translated, it gives CASSIVSTEAFF.

CDR3: CASSLTSGGLSSTDTQYF. CDR3 sequence (DNA): TGTGCCAGCAGCCTGACTAGCGGGGGGCTAAGTAGCACAGATACGCAGTATTTT. This chain connects TRBV9 to TRBJ2-3; 13 bases agree with TRBD2. Per the germline V gene, CDR1 is SGDLS and CDR2 is YYNGEE. With 4 bases clipped from V and 0 bases from J, the junction kept 8 bases outside the gene matches. The CDR3 runs 18 residues.

The rearrangement uses TRBV5-6 and TRBJ1-6; 8 nucleotides line up with TRBD1. Germline V gene sequence: CDR1 SGHDT, CDR2 YYEEEE. After removal of 3 bases from V and 4 bases from J, the junction contained 3 bases not matched to a gene. The CDR3 sequence is 15 residues long. The CDR3 region has the DNA TGTGCCAGCAGCTGGCGACAGGGGTATAATTCACCCCTCCACTTT. Encoded protein: CASSWRQGYNSPLHF.

J is TRBJ2-3 and V is TRBV4-3; 11 positions match TRBD2. The CDR3 contains 17 residues. V was clipped by 3 bases and J by 3 bases; unmatched bases: 8. Germline CDR1 and CDR2: LGHNA and YSLEER. This CDR3 is CASSHFLLAGVTDTQYF. Here the CDR3 DNA reads TGCGCCAGCAGCCACTTCCTACTAGCGGGGGTTACAGATACGCAGTATTTT.

There are a few counts of this clone. V is TRBV4-1 and J is TRBJ1-6; TRBD1 agrees at 9 bases. This CDR3 region has 19 residues. With 0 bases clipped from V and 10 bases from J, the junction kept 16 bases outside the gene matches. Germline values: CDR1 MGHRA, CDR2 YSYEKL. As DNA, the CDR3 is TGCGCCAGCAGCCAAGATTTGGACAGTGGACAGGGGCGTCTATCACCCCTCCACTTT. Translated: CASSQDLDSGQGRLSPLHF.

V is TRBV3-1 (or the pseudogene TRBV3-2) and J is TRBJ1-1; possibly TRBD1 for D (6 bases). The CDR3 has 12 residues. CDR1 and CDR2 (germline): LGHDT, YNNKEL (reference sequence). Trimming cost V 2 bases and J 11 bases, with 12 bases left between them. CDR3 amino acids: CASSQRGGDAFF. Written as DNA, the CDR3 is TGTGCCAGCAGCCAAAGGGGGGGGGATGCTTTCTTT.

The chain joins TRBV10-3 to TRBJ2-1; 7 nucleotides line up with TRBD2. Germline assignment: CDR1 ENHRY and CDR2 SYGVKD. J gave up 4 bases and V 6 bases, and 3 bases lay outside the gene matches. This CDR3 has 13 amino acids. This CDR3 reads CAIRDSGYNEQFF. For the CDR3, the DNA is TGTGCCATCAGGGATAGCGGGTACAATGAGCAGTTCTTC.

This clone appeared once. This chain's CDR3 is CASSFRGSGANVLTF. CDR3 nucleotides: TGTGCCAGCAGCTTCAGGGGCTCTGGGGCCAACGTCCTGACTTTC. The gene calls are TRBV5-6 and TRBJ2-6, with a weak D call TRBD1 (6 bases). The CDR3 has 15 residues. Germline lookup yields CDR1 SGHDT and CDR2 YYEEEE. The ends were cut back, 2 bases at V and 0 bases at J, with 6 bases in the middle. Supplemented by reference TRBV5-6 and TRBJ2-6, the full variable domain reads DAGVTQSPTHLIKTRGQQVTLRCSPKSGHDTVSWYQQALGQGPQFIFQYYEEEERQRGNFPDRFSGHQFPNYSSELNVNALLLGDSALYLCASSFRGSGANVLTFGAGSRLTVL.

The table lists this clone with a count of one. This rearrangement joins TRBV5-1 to TRBJ1-2; maybe TRBD1 (5 bases). V was pared by 0 bases and J by 0 bases, with 9 bases between. There are 15 residues in the CDR3. Germline V lookup: CDR1 SGHRS, CDR2 YFSETQ. The CDR3 protein is CASSLEAQANYGYTF. In nucleotides, the CDR3 is TGCGCCAGCAGCTTGGAGGCACAGGCTAACTATGGCTACACCTTC.

V is TRBV30 and J is TRBJ1-2; 8 bases align to TRBD1. With 4 bases clipped from V and 7 bases from J, the junction kept 8 bases outside the gene matches. The V gene's germline CDR1 is GTSNPN and CDR2 SVGIG (reference sequence). CDR3 length equals 13 residues. CDR3 protein: CAWTLDRGAGYTF. For the CDR3, the DNA is TGTGCCTGGACACTCGACAGGGGAGCTGGCTACACCTTC.